This T cell receptor (beta chain) appears in the sequencing data of a study of T cell responses to AZD1222 COVID-19 vaccine. The CDR3 runs 14 residues. Per germline, CDR1 SEHNR and CDR2 FQNEAQ (reference sequence). Trimming removed 4 bases from V and 7 bases from J, with 15 bases in between. Clones were sequenced by immunoSEQ multiplex PCR, and TCRdb holds only the in-frame ones, with some missing. The sample holds over 120,000 clones, about 86% seen once. This clone has a single count. The sequencing here drew on peripheral blood, taken 28 days after the second AZD1222 dose. The J gene is TRBJ2-3, the V gene TRBV7-9, with a possible D match to TRBD1 (8 bases). The receptor comes from an adult who received the AZD1222 COVID-19 vaccine. In DNA form, the CDR3 reads TGTGCCAGCAGCTCGGACAGGGAGGGGAATACGCAGTATTTT. It yields the protein CASSSDREGNTQYF.